This TCR beta chain was found in a study of metastatic and nonmetastatic thyroid tumors. Study summary: Malignant thyroid and benign thyroid patients provided blood and tumor or nodule tissue whose repertoires were compared. Regarding the study as a whole: The reported finding was significantly higher TCR beta diversity in malignant thyroid tumors relative to benign nodules, in blood and tumor.

Thyroid surgery took place with no prior treatment in any patient. The CDR3 is made up of 11 amino acids. Germline V gives CDR1 KGHSH, CDR2 LQKENI. V lost 4 bases, J lost 1 base, and 0 bases lay in between. As for this clone: Its target is not known.

Authors' analysis steps: For papillary thyroid cancer, a distant-metastasis classifier was constructed from CDR3 differences observed across clinicopathological groups. MiXCR re-clonotyped the PCR reads for TCRdb. These V and J calls are TCRdb output, not the study's own analysis. The sample records around 19,000 clones, around a third being singletons. This receptor was taken from a female donor with papillary thyroid cancer or a benign thyroid nodule (not recorded which). Some clones in this sample may be carry-over from other donors' samples. The chain has TRBV18 and TRBJ2-3, with D uncertain. Sequenced: blood. The CDR3 nucleotides are TGTGCCAGCTCACGCACAGATACGCAGTATTTT. It is translated as CASSRTDTQYF.